The 5 T cell receptor beta chains listed next were all sequenced from one sample in a study of shared clonotypes between healthy human individuals. Profiled with immunoSEQ multiplex PCR; TCRdb holds only in-frame clones, not every one. Seen here are approximately 1.1 million clones, approximately 80% observed once, and the top ten hold approximately 0.56%. Sequences were obtained from memory CD4+ T cells from PBMCs. The sample's subset: CD45RA-negative fraction. All receptors come from a man younger than 30 in good health. Some clones in this sample may be carry-over from other donors' samples.

The chain uses TRBV19 and TRBJ1-5; D is unresolved. V gave up 3 bases and J gave up 2 bases, with 11 bases separating them. CDR3 size: 15 residues. CDR1 LNHDA and CDR2 SQIVND come from the germline V gene (reference sequence). DNA for the CDR3: TGTGCCAGTAGTATTAGGGTCTCGGGCAATCAGCCCCAGCATTTT. It yields the protein CASSIRVSGNQPQHF.

The chain couples TRBV29-1 to TRBJ2-2, with 7 bases lining up with TRBD1. The CDR3 contains 14 residues. Trimming took 5 bases from V and 2 from J; bases not matched to a gene: 5. Germline V gene lookup returns CDR1 SQVTM and CDR2 ANQGSEA. The CDR3 region is CSVTGQANTGELFF. For the CDR3, the DNA is TGCAGCGTTACCGGACAGGCTAACACCGGGGAGCTGTTTTTT.

Comment on this clone: A clone one base away is much larger, so this may be a read error. Different DNA sequences within this sample yield the same CDR3. This rearrangement joins TRBV30 to TRBJ2-5; D could derive from TRBD1 or TRBD2 (5 bases each). V lost 2 bases, J lost 5 bases, and 6 bases lay in between. CDR1 is GTSNPN, CDR2 SVGIG, per germline (reference sequence). The CDR3 loop spans 11 amino acids. CDR3 coding DNA: TGTGCCTGGAGTTGGGGGGAGACCCAGTACTTC. Protein product: CAWSWGETQYF.

V gene TRBV7-3 combines with J gene TRBJ2-7; the D call may be TRBD1 or TRBD2 (6 bases each). Germline assignment: CDR1 SGHTA and CDR2 FQGTGA. V lost 2 bases and J 6 bases, leaving 26 bases between the germline ends. The CDR3 length is 18 residues. The CDR3 DNA is TGTGCCAGCAGCTTAGGAGAGACTTGGCGGGACACGGGTATCGAGCAGTACTTC. This sequence encodes CASSLGETWRDTGIEQYF.

The genes are TRBV7-6 and TRBJ2-3, with 8 bases that match TRBD2. CDR1 is SGHVS, CDR2 FNYEAQ, per germline. This CDR3 has 16 amino acids. The V and J ends lost 0 bases and 1 base, in that order; junction bases with no gene match: 3. CDR3 sequence reads: CASSLAPAGGTDTQYF. The CDR3 DNA reads TGTGCCAGCAGCTTAGCGCCAGCGGGAGGCACAGATACGCAGTATTTT.